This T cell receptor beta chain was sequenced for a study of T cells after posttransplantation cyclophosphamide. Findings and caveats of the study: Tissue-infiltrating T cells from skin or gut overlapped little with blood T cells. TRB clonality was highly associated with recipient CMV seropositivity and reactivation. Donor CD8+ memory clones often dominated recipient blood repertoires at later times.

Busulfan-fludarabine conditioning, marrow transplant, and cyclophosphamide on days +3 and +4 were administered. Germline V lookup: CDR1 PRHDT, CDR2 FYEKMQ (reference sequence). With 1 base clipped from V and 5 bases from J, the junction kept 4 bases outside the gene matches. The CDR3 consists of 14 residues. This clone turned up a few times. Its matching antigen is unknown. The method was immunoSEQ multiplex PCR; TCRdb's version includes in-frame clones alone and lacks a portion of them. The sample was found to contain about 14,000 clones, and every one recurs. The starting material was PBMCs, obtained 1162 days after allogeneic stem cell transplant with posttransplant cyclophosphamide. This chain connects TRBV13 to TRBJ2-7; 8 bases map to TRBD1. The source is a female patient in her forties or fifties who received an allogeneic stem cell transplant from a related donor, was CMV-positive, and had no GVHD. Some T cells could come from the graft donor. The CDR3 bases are TGTGCCAGCAGCTTAGAAACCAGGGGGCACGAGCAGTACTTC. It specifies CASSLETRGHEQYF.